This TCR beta chain comes out of a study of blood T cells in healthy people across ages. A second PCR, run for about 6 to 12 cycles, used a sample-barcoded 5' primer plus a J-beta primer mix. MiXCR, applied by TCRdb to the 5' RACE reads, yields one record per CDR3 protein. The data show about 770,000 distinct CDR3 sequences, with around 42% seen just once and about a fifth held by the top ten. PBMCs were isolated at a quantity of at least 7 million per sample. The J segment lost 10 bases and the V segment lost 1 base, leaving 10 bases of the junction unmatched. The CDR3 covers 15 residues. From germline, CDR1 is SGDLS and CDR2 YYNGEE.

The receptor was derived from a man in his 60s in good health. Sequenced input: blood. The chain links TRBV9 to TRBJ2-1; 8 nucleotides align to TRBD2. This CDR3 reads CASSVYRGGLGEQFF. The CDR3 DNA reads as TGTGCCAGCAGCGTATACCGGGGGGGCCTAGGGGAGCAGTTCTTC. Filled out from reference TRBV9 and TRBJ2-1, the complete variable domain reads DSGVTQTPKHLITATGQRVTLRCSPRSGDLSVYWYQQSLDQGLQFLIQYYNGEERAKGNILERFSAQQFPDLHSELNLSSLELGDSALYFCASSVYRGGLGEQFFGPGTRLTVL.